This T cell receptor beta chain was profiled in a study of T cell repertoires in cytomegalovirus infection. Study summary: Researchers turned to recently identified HLA-C-restricted CMV epitopes as well as well-studied HLA-B-restricted ones. It can be stated that public TCR beta signatures indicated CMV infection as well as a matching HLA type.

MiXCR, run by TCRdb on the reads, gives a single entry per CDR3 protein. The sample shows approximately 350,000 distinct CDR3 sequences, roughly 36% of them seen only once. Per the germline V gene, CDR1 is MNHEY and CDR2 is SMNVEV (reference sequence). The CDR3 has 14 amino acids. V was pared by 5 bases and J by 9 bases, with 17 bases between. A note on this clonotype: The target antigen is unknown.

Study outcomes and limitations: HLA-C-restricted CMV-specific TCR beta clonotypes prevailed in the ex vivo response.

The sample in question was cultured PBMCs, obtained from culture after CMV antigen stimulation. This clonotype was obtained from a human donor in good health (CMV status not recorded). Some clones in this sample may be carry-over from other donors' samples. The J gene is TRBJ1-5, the V gene TRBV27, with D perhaps TRBD1 (5 bases). CDR3 sequence: CASSGTVRRRPQHF. Written as DNA, the CDR3 is TGTGCCAGCAGTGGGACCGTACGGCGCAGGCCCCAGCATTTT.